This TCR beta chain was captured by sequencing in a study of tumor-infiltrating lymphocytes in primary liver carcinoma. Each 20-30 mg portion of unsorted bulk tissue served as the source for co-extraction of RNA and DNA. TCR beta cDNA was prepared out of around 460 ng total RNA by means of a constant-region primer. Nested multiplex PCR, run for three rounds with slightly modified ARM-PCR, yielded TCR beta libraries. TCRdb re-called the multiplex PCR reads with MiXCR, one entry per CDR3 protein. The table has around 78,000 distinct CDR3 sequences, 70% to 80% seen once. The TCR was taken from a woman aged 55-75 years with primary liver carcinoma and hepatitis B virus infection. The sample taken for sequencing was liver tumor tissue from sampling region 4. Indicated subset: tumor region T4, right-lateral pole.

This CDR3 is CASSLDRTGALFF. Written as DNA, the CDR3 is TGTGCCAGCAGCTTAGATAGAACTGGGGCGTTGTTTTTT. The J gene is TRBJ2-2, the V gene TRBV11-2; tentatively, D is TRBD1 (5 bases). Germline V CDR1 and CDR2: SGHAT, FQNNGV. The CDR3 totals 13 residues. The V gene lost 0 bases and the J gene lost 15 bases, with 14 bases spanning the gap.